Each of the 16 T cell receptor beta chains below was sequenced from the same sample in a study of blood T cells in healthy people across ages. Sample-barcoded 5' priming and a J-beta primer mix drove a second PCR of roughly 7 to 11 cycles. TCRdb reprocessed the 5' RACE reads via MiXCR and lists one record per CDR3 protein. The repertoire consists of around 900,000 distinct CDR3 sequences, with around 30% occurring once and the leading ten covering 17%. Sequencing was done on a sample of blood. All receptors derive from a woman aged 80 or over in good health.

This clonotype showed up just a few times. The V gene is TRBV7-3, the J gene TRBJ2-3, with TRBD2 as a possible D gene (7 bases). This CDR3 has 18 residues. From germline, CDR1 is SGHTA and CDR2 FQGTGA. V was cut by 1 base and J by 4 bases, with 21 bases left in between. The CDR3 DNA is TGTGCCAGCAGCTTAATAGGGGGAGGGCGCTCCTCTTCAGATACGCAGTATTTT. The encoded protein is CASSLIGGGRSSSDTQYF.

The rearrangement joins TRBV7-9 to TRBJ1-1, with 7 positions matching TRBD1. The CDR3 is 16 amino acids. Germline CDR1 and CDR2: SEHNR and FQNEAQ (reference sequence). V lost 5 bases to trimming and J lost 4 bases; unmatched junction nucleotides: 13. The CDR3 spells CASSEYSGGRPTEAFF. CDR3 nucleotide sequence: TGTGCCAGCAGCGAATATTCAGGGGGGCGCCCCACTGAAGCTTTCTTT. Full variable domain (rest looked up from reference TRBV7-9 and TRBJ1-1): DTGVSQNPRHKITKRGQNVTFRCDPISEHNRLYWYRQTLGQGPEFLTYFQNEAQLEKSRLLSDRFSAERPKGSFSTLEIQRTEQGDSAMYLCASSEYSGGRPTEAFFGQGTRLTVV.

This clonotype rates as medium-sized. V gene TRBV12-3 or TRBV12-4 combines with J gene TRBJ1-1; D remains unclear. This CDR3 region has 13 residues. V was trimmed by 0 bases and J by 5 bases, leaving 7 bases between them. CDR3 residues: CASSLAWGTEAFF. The DNA for the CDR3 is TGTGCCAGCAGTTTAGCTTGGGGAACTGAAGCTTTCTTT.

V and J are TRBV6-1 and TRBJ2-7; possible D gene TRBD1, 6 bases. The CDR3 consists of 14 residues. Germline CDR1 MNHNS, CDR2 SASEGT. V gave up 1 base and J gave up 6 bases, with 13 bases separating them. DNA for the CDR3: TGTGCCAGCAGTGAAGGAGGCAGGGGCTGCGAGCAGTACTTC. Translated: CASSEGGRGCEQYF.

This clonotype was detected a few times. This chain joins TRBV6-1 and TRBJ2-7, with TRBD1 matching 8 bases. V was clipped by 8 bases and J by 2 bases; unmatched bases: 11. Looked up from germline, CDR1 is MNHNS and CDR2 is SASEGT. The CDR3 loop spans 15 amino acids. This chain's CDR3 is CASRIETGATYEQYF. The CDR3 DNA follows: TGTGCCAGCCGTATTGAGACAGGGGCGACCTACGAGCAGTACTTC.

The chain combines TRBV29-1 with TRBJ2-7; the D gene is possibly TRBD1 (6 bases). The CDR3 runs 12 residues. In germline, CDR1 is SQVTM, CDR2 ANQGSEA. Trimming took 6 bases from V and 4 from J, leaving 13 bases between them. The CDR3 loop reads CSVNLQGYEQYF. In DNA, the CDR3 is TGCAGCGTAAACTTACAGGGTTACGAGCAGTACTTC.

DNA for the CDR3: TGTGCCAGCAGGGTAACAGGGAATCTGAACACTGAAGCTTTCTTT. Its protein product is CASRVTGNLNTEAFF. The chain employs TRBV12-3 or TRBV12-4 and TRBJ1-1; D might be TRBD1 (6 bases). Trimming stripped 6 bases from V and 0 bases from J, with 14 bases between. This CDR3 has 15 amino acids.

V is TRBV29-1 and J is TRBJ2-5, with a possible D match to TRBD1 (7 bases). The tail of the sequence fits TRBJ2-1 better, so the J call may be wrong. In germline, CDR1 is SQVTM, CDR2 ANQGSEA. The CDR3 contains 15 residues. CDR3 in DNA: TGCAGCGTTGACGTGGGCGGGGACAGCCAAGAGACCCAGTTCTTC. This translates into CSVDVGGDSQETQFF.

The table lists this clonotype with a few counts. V gene TRBV30 combines with J gene TRBJ1-2, with D possibly TRBD1 on 6 matching bases. The CDR3 consists of 11 residues. Germline CDR1 GTSNPN, CDR2 SVGIG (reference sequence). V lost 5 bases and J lost 6, with 10 bases in between. CDR3 loop: CAWQDRDGYTF. CDR3 bases: TGTGCCTGGCAGGACAGAGATGGCTACACCTTC.

This clonotype has a single count. This may be a read error: a much more frequent sequence differs by one nucleotide. The chain joins TRBV2 to TRBJ2-1; D might be TRBD2 (5 bases). The V gene's germline CDR1 is SNHLY and CDR2 FYNNEI. The CDR3 extends over 10 amino acids. The CDR3 reads CVSMRDEQFF. In DNA form, the CDR3 reads TGTGTCAGTATGAGGGATGAGCAGTTCTTC.

This clonotype was detected a few times. One base away lies a much larger clone, so this may be a sequencing read error. The rearrangement uses TRBV7-2 and TRBJ2-5; D may be TRBD2 (5 bases). This CDR3 region has 15 residues. Germline V gene data show CDR1 as SGHTA and CDR2 as FQGNSA. V lost 2 bases to trimming and J lost 5 bases, with 15 bases between them. The CDR3 DNA sequence: TGTGCCAGCAGCTTATTTAGCGTCGTTAGGGAGACCCAGTACTTC. Translated, it gives CASSLFSVVRETQYF.

This clonotype has a count of ten or more. The chain links TRBV12-3 or TRBV12-4 to TRBJ2-5, with 7 positions matching TRBD1. The trim removed 8 bases at V and 4 bases at J, leaving 10 bases unmatched. The CDR3 spans 14 residues. The CDR3 DNA is TGTGCCAGCGCACCGACAGGGTCGAGAGAGACCCAGTACTTC. The encoded protein is CASAPTGSRETQYF.

This clonotype has a count of ten or more. This rearrangement joins TRBV4-3 to TRBJ2-5; D tentatively fits TRBD1 or TRBD2 (6 bases each). The germline CDR1 and CDR2 sequences are LGHNA and YSLEER. Trimming removed 0 bases at V and 5 bases at J, with 13 bases between. The CDR3 length is 15 residues. The CDR3 DNA reads TGCGCCAGCAGCCAAGATCCGGGGGCGGGGGAGACCCAGTACTTC. Translated: CASSQDPGAGETQYF.

This clonotype has more than one count but fewer than ten. A much larger clone sits a single nucleotide away, making a read error possible. CDR3: CAPSLDNEQFF. In DNA, the CDR3 is TGTGCCCCCAGCCTAGACAATGAGCAGTTCTTC. The chain carries TRBV24-1 and TRBJ2-1; no clear D. Germline loops: CDR1 KGHDR, CDR2 SFDVKD. This CDR3 contains 11 residues.

As for this clonotype: Sequence at one end of the junction differs from germline and may be a read error. The chain uses TRBV27 and TRBJ2-7; TRBD2 agrees at 8 bases. Germline CDR1 is MNHEY and CDR2 is SMNVEV (reference sequence). The CDR3 length is 11 residues. In DNA form, the CDR3 reads TGTGCCTGCAGTTTAGCGGGGGAGCAGTACTTC. Its protein product is CACSLAGEQYF.

This clonotype was seen repeatedly, ten times or more. The V call is TRBV7-2, the J call TRBJ2-3; 8 bases agree with TRBD2. V was clipped by 1 base and J by 0 bases; unmatched bases: 3. Germline V gene sequence: CDR1 SGHTA, CDR2 FQGNSA. There are 16 residues in the CDR3. The CDR3 sequence: CASSLDGTSSTDTQYF. CDR3 sequence (DNA): TGTGCCAGCAGCTTAGACGGGACTAGTAGCACAGATACGCAGTATTTT.